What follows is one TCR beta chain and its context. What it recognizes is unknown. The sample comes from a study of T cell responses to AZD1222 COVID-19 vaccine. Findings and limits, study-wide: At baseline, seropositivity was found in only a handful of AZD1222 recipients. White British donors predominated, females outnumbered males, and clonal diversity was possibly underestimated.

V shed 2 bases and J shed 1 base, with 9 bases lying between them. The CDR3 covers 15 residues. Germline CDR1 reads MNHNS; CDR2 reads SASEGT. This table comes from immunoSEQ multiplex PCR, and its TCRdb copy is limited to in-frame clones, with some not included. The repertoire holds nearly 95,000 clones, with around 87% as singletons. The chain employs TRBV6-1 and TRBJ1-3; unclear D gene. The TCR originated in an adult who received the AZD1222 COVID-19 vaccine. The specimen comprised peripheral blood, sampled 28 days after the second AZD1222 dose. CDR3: CASSEIWQSGNTIYF. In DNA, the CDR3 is TGTGCCAGCAGTGAAATCTGGCAGTCTGGAAACACCATATATTTT.